This T cell receptor beta chain was recorded in a study of OX40 agonist ivuxolimab in advanced cancers. General study findings and limits: Mean expanded clone counts were higher in CD8+ than CD4+ T cells. Both blood CD4+ and CD8+ T cells showed clonal growth by week 6 at 0.1 to 3.0 mg/kg. The work left the antigen specificity of expanded peripheral T cells undetermined.

As regards this clone: The antigen is unknown.

Only in-frame clones appear in the TCRdb table, and some are missing; sequencing was by immunoSEQ multiplex PCR. The table shows approximately 58,000 clones, with approximately 91% occurring only once. Germline V CDR1 and CDR2: SEHNR, FQNEAQ (reference sequence). Trimming cost V 2 bases and J 4 bases; bases outside gene matches: 5. The CDR3 has 15 residues. The rearrangement uses TRBV7-9 and TRBJ2-3, with 8 bases matching TRBD1. This sequence was found in an adult with an advanced solid tumor such as melanoma, head and neck, liver or kidney cancer. This specimen was CD4+ or CD8+ T cells sorted from blood, taken in a trial of the OX40 agonist ivuxolimab. The CDR3 loop reads CASSLMGQAADTQYF. As DNA, the CDR3 is TGTGCCAGCAGCTTAATGGGACAGGCCGCAGATACGCAGTATTTT.